Detailed here is one T cell receptor (beta chain). Its antigen is currently unknown. The data were taken from a study of T cells after yellow fever vaccination. Turning to the study itself: SMART-Seq v4 Ultra Low Input handled preparation of low-cell-number fractions.

Study-wide points: Shared CD4/CD8 clonotypes were a small share, likely from convergent recombination. Post-booster samples contained most primary-vaccination clones (approximately 95% CD4, around 88% CD8).

TCRdb ran MiXCR on the 5' RACE reads and lists one entry per CDR3 protein. The table records approximately 260,000 distinct CDR3 sequences, about 5.2% of them present only once. Unmatched junction bases numbered 6, after V lost 5 bases and J lost 8 bases. Per germline, CDR1 SGHDT and CDR2 YYEEEE. This CDR3 spans 14 amino acids. The chain uses TRBV5-6 and TRBJ1-6; TRBD1 aligns across 8 bases. The clonotype comes from a man between 18 and 35 years old who received the YFV17D yellow fever vaccine. Sequences were derived from CD4+ T cells sorted from PBMCs, sampled on the day of the yellow fever booster vaccination. The chain's CDR3 is CASSSGGKDSPLHF. The CDR3 nucleotides read TGTGCCAGCAGTTCAGGGGGCAAGGATTCACCCCTCCACTTT.